A selection of T cell receptor beta chains follows, all from one sample in a study of shared clonotypes between healthy human individuals. TCRdb keeps only in-frame clones here, not all; method: immunoSEQ multiplex PCR. Here the sample spans fewer than 2.5 million clones, 93% being singletons. Source material: naive CD4+ T cells from PBMCs. The origin of the receptors is a man younger than 35 in good health. Some clones in this sample may be carry-over from other donors' samples. Each CDR3 is given with its conserved first and last residue. The order of the fields is V gene, D gene, J gene, clone size, CDR3 DNA, CDR3 protein. A D gene is named only where the DNA matches it firmly. Not all rows give a size; the values are once, few, many and, for expanded clones, a class.

TRBV28,NA,TRBJ2-7,NA,TGTGCCAGCAGCCGCTCGGGTTACGAGCAGTACTTC,CASSRSGYEQYF
TRBV11-2,NA,TRBJ1-2,NA,TGTGCCAGCAGCTTTTCGGACAACTATGGCTACACCTTC,CASSFSDNYGYTF
TRBV19,NA,TRBJ2-7,once,TGTGCCAGCACGGTCGATTTGAGCTCCTACGAGCAGTACTTC,CASTVDLSSYEQYF
TRBV6-6,NA,TRBJ2-1,NA,TGTGCCAGCAGCTTGGAGGTGGTATCCAATGAGCAGTTCTTC,CASSLEVVSNEQFF
TRBV5-5,NA,TRBJ2-2,NA,TGTGCCAGCAGCGCGGGACACGCGAACACCGGGGAGCTGTTTTTT,CASSAGHANTGELFF
TRBV11-2,NA,TRBJ1-1,NA,TGTGCCAGCAGCTTGACCCCCAAAAGGGCTGAAGCTTTCTTT,CASSLTPKRAEAFF
TRBV5-1,TRBD2,TRBJ2-7,NA,TGCGCCAGCAGCTTGGCCGGGGGGAGGGCCGGCTCCTACGAGCAGTACTTC,CASSLAGGRAGSYEQYF
TRBV6-6,TRBD2,TRBJ2-5,NA,TGTGCCAGCAGCGTAATAGCGGGAGGGCTGGTTGAGCAGTACTTC,CASSVIAGGLVEQYF
TRBV10-3,TRBD1,TRBJ2-5,NA,TGTGCCATCAGTCCGGACAGGGGGCTAAAGACCCAGTACTTC,CAISPDRGLKTQYF
TRBV2,NA,TRBJ1-2,NA,TGTGCCAGCAGGGAGGGTCTGAGGTATGGCTACACCTTC,CASREGLRYGYTF
TRBV29-1,NA,TRBJ2-7,once,TGCAGCGTTGCGACAGACTCCTACGAGCAGTACTTC,CSVATDSYEQYF
TRBV7-3,NA,TRBJ1-1,NA,TGTGCCAGCAGCCCCGATCGGCAAAAAGCTTTCTTT,CASSPDRQKAFF
TRBV4-1,NA,TRBJ2-5,NA,TGCGCCAGCAGCCAAGCCTCCCAGGGCGGCGAGACCCAGTACTTC,CASSQASQGGETQYF
TRBV7-9,NA,TRBJ1-4,few,TGTGCCAGCAGCCCTCAGGACGAAAAACTGTTTTTT,CASSPQDEKLFF
TRBV9,NA,TRBJ2-7,NA,TGTGCCAGCAGCCCCTCGGGGTTAATATGGGGGGTCGGCTACGAGCAGTACTTC,CASSPSGLIWGVGYEQYF
TRBV7-9,NA,TRBJ1-5,few,TGTGCCAGCAGCTTACAAGGGGCCGGTCAGCCCCAGCATTTT,CASSLQGAGQPQHF
TRBV5-4,TRBD1,TRBJ1-5,NA,TGTGCCAGCAGCCGGGACAGCGCCTCGCCCCAGCATTTT,CASSRDSASPQHF
TRBV9,TRBD2,TRBJ2-7,NA,TGTGCCAGCAGCGCCGGGACTAGCGGGGACCTGCGGTACGAGCAGTACTTC,CASSAGTSGDLRYEQYF
TRBV15,NA,TRBJ1-1,NA,TGTGCCACCAGCAAACGAAACAGGGACACTGAAGCTTTCTTT,CATSKRNRDTEAFF
TRBV5-1,NA,TRBJ2-1,NA,TGCGCCAGCAGCTCACCTAGCGCGGGGAAAAATGAGCAGTTCTTC,CASSSPSAGKNEQFF
TRBV4-2,TRBD2,TRBJ2-2,NA,TGTGCCAGCAGCCAAGGTGGCGGGAGCACCGGGGAGCTGTTTTTT,CASSQGGGSTGELFF
TRBV7-2,NA,TRBJ1-5,NA,TGTGCCAGCAGCTTAGAAGGGTTCTATAGCAATCAGCCCCAGCATTTT,CASSLEGFYSNQPQHF
TRBV5-1,NA,TRBJ2-5,NA,TGCGCCAGCAGCTTGGAACCCAGAAATAGTGAGCAGTACTTC,CASSLEPRNSEQYF
TRBV9,TRBD1,TRBJ2-7,NA,TGTGCCAGCAGCGTGGGGGGGACAGGGTATGCCTACGAGCAGTACTTC,CASSVGGTGYAYEQYF
TRBV6-5,TRBD2,TRBJ2-7,NA,TGTGCCAGCAGTTGGGGGGAGCGGGGCGGGAACGAGCAGTACTTC,CASSWGERGGNEQYF
TRBV18,NA,TRBJ1-1,NA,TGTGCCAGCTCACCAGGGGCCCGAGGCACTGAAGCTTTCTTT,CASSPGARGTEAFF
TRBV28,NA,TRBJ2-1,NA,TGTGCCAGCACCCCCCGGACAGCCTCCTACAATGAGCAGTTCTTC,CASTPRTASYNEQFF